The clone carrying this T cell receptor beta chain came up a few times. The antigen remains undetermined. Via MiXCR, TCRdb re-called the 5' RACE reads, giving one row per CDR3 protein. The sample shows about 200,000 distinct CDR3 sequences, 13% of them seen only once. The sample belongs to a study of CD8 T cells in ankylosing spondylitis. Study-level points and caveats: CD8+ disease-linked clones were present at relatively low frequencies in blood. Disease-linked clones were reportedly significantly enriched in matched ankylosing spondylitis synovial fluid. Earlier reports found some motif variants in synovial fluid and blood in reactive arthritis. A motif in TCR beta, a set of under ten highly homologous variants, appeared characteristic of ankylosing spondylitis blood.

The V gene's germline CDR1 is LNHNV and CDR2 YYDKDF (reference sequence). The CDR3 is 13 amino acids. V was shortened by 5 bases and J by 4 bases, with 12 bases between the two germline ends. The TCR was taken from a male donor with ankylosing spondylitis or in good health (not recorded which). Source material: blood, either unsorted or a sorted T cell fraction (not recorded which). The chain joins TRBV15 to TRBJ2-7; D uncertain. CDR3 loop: CATSLGDKYEQYF. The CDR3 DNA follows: TGTGCCACCAGCCTAGGAGATAAATACGAGCAGTACTTC. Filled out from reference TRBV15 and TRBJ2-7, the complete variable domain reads DAMVIQNPRYQVTQFGKPVTLSCSQTLNHNVMYWYQQKSSQAPKLLFHYYDKDFNNEADTPDNFQSRRPNTSFCFLDIRSPGLGDTAMYLCATSLGDKYEQYFGPGTRLTVT.